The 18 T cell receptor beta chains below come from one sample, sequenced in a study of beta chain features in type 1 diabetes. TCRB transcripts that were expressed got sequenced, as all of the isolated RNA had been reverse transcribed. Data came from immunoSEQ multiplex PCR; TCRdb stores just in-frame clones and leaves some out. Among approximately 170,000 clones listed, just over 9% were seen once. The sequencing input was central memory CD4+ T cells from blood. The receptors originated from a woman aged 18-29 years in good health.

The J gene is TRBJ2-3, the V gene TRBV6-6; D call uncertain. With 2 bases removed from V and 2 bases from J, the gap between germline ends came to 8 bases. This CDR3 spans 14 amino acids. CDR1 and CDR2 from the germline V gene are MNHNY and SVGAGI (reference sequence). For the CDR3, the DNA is TGTGCCAGCAGTTACGGGCTTGCCACAGATACGCAGTATTTT. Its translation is CASSYGLATDTQYF.

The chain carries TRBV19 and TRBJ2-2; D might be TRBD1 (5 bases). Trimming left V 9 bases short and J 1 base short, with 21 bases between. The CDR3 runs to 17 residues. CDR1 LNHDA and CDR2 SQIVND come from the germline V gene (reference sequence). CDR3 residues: CASTRSGNFGNTGELFF. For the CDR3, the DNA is TGTGCCAGCACAAGATCAGGGAACTTTGGGAACACCGGGGAGCTGTTTTTT.

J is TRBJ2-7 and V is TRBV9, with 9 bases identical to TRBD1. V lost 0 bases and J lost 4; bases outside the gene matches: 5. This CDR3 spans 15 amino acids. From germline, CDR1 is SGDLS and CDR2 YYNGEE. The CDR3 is CASSVGTGAQYEQYF. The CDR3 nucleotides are TGTGCCAGCAGCGTAGGGACAGGGGCACAGTACGAGCAGTACTTC.

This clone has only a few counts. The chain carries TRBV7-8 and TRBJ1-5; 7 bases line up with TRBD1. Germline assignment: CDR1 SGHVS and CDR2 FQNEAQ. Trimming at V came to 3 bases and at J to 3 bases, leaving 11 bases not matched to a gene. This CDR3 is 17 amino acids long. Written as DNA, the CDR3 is TGTGCCAGCAGCTTCGGAACAGGGGAACGGTCCAATCAGCCCCAGCATTTT. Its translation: CASSFGTGERSNQPQHF.

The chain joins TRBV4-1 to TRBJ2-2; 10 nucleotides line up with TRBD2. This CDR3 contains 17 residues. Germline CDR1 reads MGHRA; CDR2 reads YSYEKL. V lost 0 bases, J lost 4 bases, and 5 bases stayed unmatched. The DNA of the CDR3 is TGCGCCAGCAGCCAAGAGTCGCCTAGCGGGGGCACCGGGGAGCTGTTTTTT. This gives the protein CASSQESPSGGTGELFF.

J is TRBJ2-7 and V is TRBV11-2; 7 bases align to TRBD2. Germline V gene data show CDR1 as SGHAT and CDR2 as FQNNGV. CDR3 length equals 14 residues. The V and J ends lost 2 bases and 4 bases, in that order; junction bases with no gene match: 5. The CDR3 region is CASSLSGGGYEQYF. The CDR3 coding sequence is TGTGCCAGCAGCTTATCGGGAGGAGGTTACGAGCAGTACTTC.

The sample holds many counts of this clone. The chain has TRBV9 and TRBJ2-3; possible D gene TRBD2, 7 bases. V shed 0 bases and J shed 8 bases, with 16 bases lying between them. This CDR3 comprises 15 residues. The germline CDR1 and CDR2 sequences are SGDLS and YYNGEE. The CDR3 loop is CASSVEGRGGGTQYF. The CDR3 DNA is TGTGCCAGCAGCGTAGAGGGCAGGGGCGGGGGTACGCAGTATTTT.

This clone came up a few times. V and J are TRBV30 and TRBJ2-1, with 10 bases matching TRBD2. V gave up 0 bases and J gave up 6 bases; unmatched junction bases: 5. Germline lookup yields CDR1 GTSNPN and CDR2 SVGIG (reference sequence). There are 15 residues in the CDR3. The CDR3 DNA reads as TGTGCCTGGAGTGTAGCTAGCGGGGGAGTCAATGAGCAGTTCTTC. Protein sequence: CAWSVASGGVNEQFF.

CDR3 nucleotides: TGTGCCAGCGATCGCCAAGACAGCTCCTACAATGAGCAGTTCTTC. It translates to CASDRQDSSYNEQFF. The V and J genes are TRBV7-2 and TRBJ2-1; weak D call: TRBD1 (5 bases). CDR1 and CDR2 from the germline V gene are SGHTA and FQGNSA. This CDR3 has 15 amino acids. The V and J ends lost 8 bases and 0 bases respectively, with 14 bases between them.

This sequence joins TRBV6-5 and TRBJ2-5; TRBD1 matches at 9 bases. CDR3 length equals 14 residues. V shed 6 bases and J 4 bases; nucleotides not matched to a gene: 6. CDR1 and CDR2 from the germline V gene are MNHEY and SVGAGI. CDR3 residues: CASRLQGAGETQYF. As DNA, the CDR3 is TGTGCCAGCAGGTTACAGGGGGCCGGAGAGACCCAGTACTTC.

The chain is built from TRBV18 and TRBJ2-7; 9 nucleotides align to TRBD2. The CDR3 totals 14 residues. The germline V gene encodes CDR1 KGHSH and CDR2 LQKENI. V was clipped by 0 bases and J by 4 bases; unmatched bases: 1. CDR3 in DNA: TGTGCCAGCTCACCACCAGCGGGGGGATACGAGCAGTACTTC. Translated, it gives CASSPPAGGYEQYF.

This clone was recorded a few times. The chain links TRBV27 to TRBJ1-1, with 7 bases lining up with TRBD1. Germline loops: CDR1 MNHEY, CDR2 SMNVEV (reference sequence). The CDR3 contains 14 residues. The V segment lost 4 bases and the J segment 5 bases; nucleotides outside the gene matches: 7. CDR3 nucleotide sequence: TGTGCCAGCAGTTGGCGACAGGGTCGAACTGAAGCTTTCTTT. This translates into CASSWRQGRTEAFF.

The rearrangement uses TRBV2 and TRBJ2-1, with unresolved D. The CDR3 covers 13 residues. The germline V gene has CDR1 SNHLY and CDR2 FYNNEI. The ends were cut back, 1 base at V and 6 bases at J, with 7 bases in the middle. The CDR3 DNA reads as TGTGCCAGCAGTGAAGACAGCCTCAATGAGCAGTTCTTC. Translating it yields CASSEDSLNEQFF.

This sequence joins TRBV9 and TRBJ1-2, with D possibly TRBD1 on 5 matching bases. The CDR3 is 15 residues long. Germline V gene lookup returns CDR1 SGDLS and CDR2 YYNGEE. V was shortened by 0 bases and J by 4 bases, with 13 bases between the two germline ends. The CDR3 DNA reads TGTGCCAGCAGCGTAGACAGCGCCGGGGGCTATGGCTACACCTTC. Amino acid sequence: CASSVDSAGGYGYTF.

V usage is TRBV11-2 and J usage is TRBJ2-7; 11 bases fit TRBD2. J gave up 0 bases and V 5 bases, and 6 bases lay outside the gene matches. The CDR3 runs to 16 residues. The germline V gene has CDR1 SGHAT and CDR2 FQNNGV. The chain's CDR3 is CASSPLTSGISYEQYF. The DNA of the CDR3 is TGTGCCAGCAGCCCGCTGACTAGCGGGATCTCCTACGAGCAGTACTTC.

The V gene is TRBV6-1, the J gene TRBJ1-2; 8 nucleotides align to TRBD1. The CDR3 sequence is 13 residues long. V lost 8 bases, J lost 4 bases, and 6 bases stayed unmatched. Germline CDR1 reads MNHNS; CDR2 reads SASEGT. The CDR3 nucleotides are TGTGCCAGCCAAGGACAGGGAACCTATGGCTACACCTTC. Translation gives CASQGQGTYGYTF.

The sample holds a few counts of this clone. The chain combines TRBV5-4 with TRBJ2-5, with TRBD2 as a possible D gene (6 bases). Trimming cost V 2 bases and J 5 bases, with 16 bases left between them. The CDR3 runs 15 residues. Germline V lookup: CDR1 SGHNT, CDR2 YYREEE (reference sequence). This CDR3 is CASSFRDLPWETQYF. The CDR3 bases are TGTGCCAGCAGCTTCCGGGACTTGCCATGGGAGACCCAGTACTTC.

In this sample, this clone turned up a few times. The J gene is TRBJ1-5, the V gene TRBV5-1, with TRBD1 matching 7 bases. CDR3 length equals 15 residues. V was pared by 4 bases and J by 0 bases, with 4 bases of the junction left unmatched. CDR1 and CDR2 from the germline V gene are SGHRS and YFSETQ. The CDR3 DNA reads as TGCGCCAGCAGCCCGGGACAGAGTAGCAATCAGCCCCAGCATTTT. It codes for CASSPGQSSNQPQHF.